This T cell receptor beta chain was sequenced for a study of long-term antiretroviral therapy in people with HIV. Broader study findings: Pre-ART clonal expansion yielded clones that dominated the repertoire at all time points. Blood draws took place between the mid-2000s and the late 2010s and possibly involved older ART regimens.

The CDR3 loop spans 14 amino acids. Germline loops: CDR1 SGHAT, CDR2 FQNNGV. The V segment lost 1 base and the J segment 4 bases; nucleotides outside the gene matches: 2. The immunoSEQ assay was v3.0, run at survey level. Assay: immunoSEQ multiplex PCR; the TCRdb copy retains only in-frame clones and omits some. Here the sample spans some 11,000 clones, roughly 76% being singletons. Going into DNA extraction, samples held roughly 0.95-10 million cryopreserved PBMC. This clone has a handful of counts. Its antigen is unknown. This TCR was sampled from a man younger than 40 with HIV. The sequenced sample was unsorted PBMCs, obtained at the start of antiretroviral therapy, before treatment. This chain links TRBV11-2 with TRBJ2-7; 9 bases agree with TRBD1. The CDR3 here is CASSLGTGEYEQYF. The CDR3 region has the DNA TGTGCCAGCAGCTTAGGGACAGGGGAATACGAGCAGTACTTC.